This T cell receptor beta chain comes out of a study of blood T cell repertoires in COVID-19. Study-level background: T cells, B-cell-depleted T cells, or PBMCs provided the cDNA or gDNA that served as material.

Germline V gene sequence: CDR1 LNHDA, CDR2 SQIVND (reference sequence). V was shortened by 4 bases and J by 5 bases, with 14 bases between the two germline ends. CDR3 length equals 14 residues. Sequencing used immunoSEQ multiplex PCR; TCRdb keeps in-frame clones, though not all of them. The profile shows tens of thousands of clones, about 90% of them singletons. This receptor was identified in an elderly woman with acute or convalescent COVID-19. The chain recombines TRBV19 with TRBJ1-1; TRBD1 might be the D (6 bases). Sequences were obtained from peripheral blood. The CDR3 here is CASSTTGSGTEAFF. The CDR3, as DNA: TGTGCCAGTAGTACAACAGGGTCGGGTACTGAAGCTTTCTTT. Complete variable domain (other parts from reference TRBV19 and TRBJ1-1): DGGITQSPKYLFRKEGQNVTLSCEQNLNHDAMYWYRQDPGQGLRLIYYSQIVNDFQKGDIAEGYSVSREKKESFPLTVTSAQKNPTAFYLCASSTTGSGTEAFFGQGTRLTVV.